This TCR beta chain was recorded in a study of OX40 agonist ivuxolimab in advanced cancers. Study conclusions and caveats: In general, CD8+ T cells held more expanded clones than CD4+ did, on average.

Autoimmune disease history or systemic immunosuppression barred patients. The CDR3 runs to 13 residues. The germline gives CDR1 MNHEY, CDR2 SMNVEV (reference sequence). The V end was cut by 6 bases, the J end by 4 bases, with 10 bases between. Measured with immunoSEQ multiplex PCR; TCRdb has only the in-frame clones, and not every one. The sample yields under 80,000 clones, around 93% seen once. Note on this clone: The antigen remains undetermined.

The sequences come from CD4+ or CD8+ T cells sorted from blood, collected in a trial of the OX40 agonist ivuxolimab. The chain couples TRBV27 to TRBJ1-3, with unresolved D. This sequence was found in an adult with an advanced solid tumor such as melanoma, head and neck, liver or kidney cancer. The CDR3 region is CASSPNAGNTIYF. Here the CDR3 DNA reads TGTGCCAGCAGCCCCAACGCCGGAAACACCATATATTTT.